This paragraph reports one TCR beta chain. V was cut by 3 bases and J by 6 bases, with 13 bases left in between. The CDR3 runs 13 residues. Germline lookup yields CDR1 DFQATT and CDR2 SNEGSKA (reference sequence). This entry comes from a study of CD8 T cells in ankylosing spondylitis. TCRdb reprocessed the 5' RACE reads via MiXCR and lists one record per CDR3 protein. The sample consists of hundreds of thousands of distinct CDR3 sequences, more than 25% of them appearing once. This rearrangement joins TRBV20-1 to TRBJ2-3; D remains unclear. The sequencing input was blood, either unsorted or a sorted T cell fraction (not recorded which). The receptor was derived from a male donor with ankylosing spondylitis or in good health (not recorded which). The CDR3, as DNA: TGCAGTGCTAGCCGGGTCCGGGCTGATACGCAGTATTTT. Amino acid sequence: CSASRVRADTQYF.